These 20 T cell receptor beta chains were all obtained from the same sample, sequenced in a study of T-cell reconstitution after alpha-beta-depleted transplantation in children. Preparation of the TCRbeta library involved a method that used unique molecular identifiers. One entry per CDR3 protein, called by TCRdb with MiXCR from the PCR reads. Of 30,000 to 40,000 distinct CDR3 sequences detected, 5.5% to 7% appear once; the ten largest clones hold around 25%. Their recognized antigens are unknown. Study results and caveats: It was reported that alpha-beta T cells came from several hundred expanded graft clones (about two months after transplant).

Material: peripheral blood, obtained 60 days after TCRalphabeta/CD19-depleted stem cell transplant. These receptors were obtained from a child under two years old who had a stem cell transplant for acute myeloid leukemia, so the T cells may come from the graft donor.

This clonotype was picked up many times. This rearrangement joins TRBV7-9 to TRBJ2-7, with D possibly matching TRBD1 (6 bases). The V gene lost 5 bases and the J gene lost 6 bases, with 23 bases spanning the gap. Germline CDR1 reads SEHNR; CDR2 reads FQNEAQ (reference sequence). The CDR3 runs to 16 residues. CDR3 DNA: TGTGCCAGCAGCGCCGCTTCGCCCGAGGACAGTGGCGAGCAGTACTTC. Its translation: CASSAASPEDSGEQYF.

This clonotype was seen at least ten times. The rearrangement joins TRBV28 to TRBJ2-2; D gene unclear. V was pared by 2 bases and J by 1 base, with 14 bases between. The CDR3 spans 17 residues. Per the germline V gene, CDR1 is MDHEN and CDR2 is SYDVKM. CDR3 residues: CASSLVTKYKNTGELFF. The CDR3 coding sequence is TGTGCCAGCAGTTTAGTTACAAAGTACAAGAACACCGGGGAGCTGTTTTTT.

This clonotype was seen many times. The CDR3 sequence is CASSPYRVLTDTQYF. The CDR3 nucleotides read TGTGCCAGCAGTCCCTACAGGGTATTGACAGATACGCAGTATTTT. The chain is built from TRBV6-5 and TRBJ2-3; maybe TRBD1 (6 bases). The CDR3 has 15 residues. The V end was cut by 5 bases, the J end by 3 bases, with 15 bases between. In germline, CDR1 is MNHEY, CDR2 SVGAGI.

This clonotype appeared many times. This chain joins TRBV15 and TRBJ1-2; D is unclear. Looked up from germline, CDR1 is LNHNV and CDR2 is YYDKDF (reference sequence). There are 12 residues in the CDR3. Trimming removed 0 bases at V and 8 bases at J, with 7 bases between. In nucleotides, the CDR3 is TGTGCCACCAGCAGAGATGAGGGAGGCTACACCTTC. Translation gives CATSRDEGGYTF.

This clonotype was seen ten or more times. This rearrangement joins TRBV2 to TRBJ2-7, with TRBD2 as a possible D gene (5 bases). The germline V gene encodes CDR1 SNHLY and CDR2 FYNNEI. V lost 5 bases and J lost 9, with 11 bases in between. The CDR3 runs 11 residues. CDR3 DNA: TGTGCCAGCAGTTATGGACTCTCGCAGTACTTC. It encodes CASSYGLSQYF. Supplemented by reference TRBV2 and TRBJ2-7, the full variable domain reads EPEVTQTPSHQVTQMGQEVILRCVPISNHLYFYWYRQILGQKVEFLVSFYNNEISEKSEIFDDQFSVERPDGSNFTLKIRSTKLEDSAMYFCASSYGLSQYFGPGTRLTVT.

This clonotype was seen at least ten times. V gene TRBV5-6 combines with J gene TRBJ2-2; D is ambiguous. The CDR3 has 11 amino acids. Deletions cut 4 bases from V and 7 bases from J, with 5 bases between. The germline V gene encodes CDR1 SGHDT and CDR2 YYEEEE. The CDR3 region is CASSRVGELFF. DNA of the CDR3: TGTGCCAGCAGCCGCGTCGGGGAGCTGTTTTTT.

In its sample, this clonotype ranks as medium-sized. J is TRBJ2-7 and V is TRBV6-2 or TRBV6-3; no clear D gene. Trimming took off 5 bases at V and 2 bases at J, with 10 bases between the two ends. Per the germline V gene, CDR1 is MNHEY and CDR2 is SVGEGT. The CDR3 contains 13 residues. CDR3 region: CASSRWSPYEQYF. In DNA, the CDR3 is TGTGCCAGCAGTCGCTGGTCCCCCTACGAGCAGTACTTC.

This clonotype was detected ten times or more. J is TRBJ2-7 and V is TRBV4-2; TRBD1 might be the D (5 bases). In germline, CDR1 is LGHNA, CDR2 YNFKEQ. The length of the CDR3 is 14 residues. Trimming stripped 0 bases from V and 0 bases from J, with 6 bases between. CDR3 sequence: CASSQEGDSYEQYF. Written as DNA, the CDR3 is TGTGCCAGCAGCCAAGAAGGGGACTCCTACGAGCAGTACTTC.

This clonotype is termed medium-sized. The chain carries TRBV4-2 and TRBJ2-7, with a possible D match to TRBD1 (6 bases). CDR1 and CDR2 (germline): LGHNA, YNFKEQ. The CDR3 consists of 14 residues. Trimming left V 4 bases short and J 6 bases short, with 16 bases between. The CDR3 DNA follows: TGTGCCAGCAGCCTTCACAGGGCGGCAACCGAGCAGTACTTC. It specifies CASSLHRAATEQYF.

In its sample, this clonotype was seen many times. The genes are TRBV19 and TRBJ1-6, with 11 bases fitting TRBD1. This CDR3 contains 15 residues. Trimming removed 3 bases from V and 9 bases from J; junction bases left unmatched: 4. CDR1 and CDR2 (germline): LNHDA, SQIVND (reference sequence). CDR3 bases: TGTGCCAGTAGTATCGGACAGGGGGCTAGTTCACCCCTCCACTTT. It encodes CASSIGQGASSPLHF.

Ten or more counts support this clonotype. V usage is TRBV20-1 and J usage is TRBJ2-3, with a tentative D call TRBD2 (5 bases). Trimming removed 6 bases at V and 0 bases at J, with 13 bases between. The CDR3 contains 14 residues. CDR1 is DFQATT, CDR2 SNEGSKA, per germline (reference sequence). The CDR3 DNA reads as TGCAGTGCCCGGAGGCCCACTAGCACAGATACGCAGTATTTT. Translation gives CSARRPTSTDTQYF.

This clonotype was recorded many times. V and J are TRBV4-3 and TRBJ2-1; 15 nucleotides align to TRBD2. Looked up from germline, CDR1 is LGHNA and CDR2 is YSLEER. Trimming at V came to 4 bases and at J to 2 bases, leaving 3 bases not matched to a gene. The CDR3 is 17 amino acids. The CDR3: CASSPGLAGGTYNEQFF. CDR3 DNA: TGCGCCAGCAGCCCCGGACTAGCGGGAGGGACCTACAATGAGCAGTTCTTC.

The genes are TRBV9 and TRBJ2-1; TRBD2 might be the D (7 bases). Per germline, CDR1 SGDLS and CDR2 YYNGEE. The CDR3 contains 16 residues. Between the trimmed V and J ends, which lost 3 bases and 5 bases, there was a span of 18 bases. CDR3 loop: CASSAEGGRANNEQFF. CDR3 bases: TGTGCCAGCAGCGCCGAGGGGGGGAGGGCCAACAATGAGCAGTTCTTC.

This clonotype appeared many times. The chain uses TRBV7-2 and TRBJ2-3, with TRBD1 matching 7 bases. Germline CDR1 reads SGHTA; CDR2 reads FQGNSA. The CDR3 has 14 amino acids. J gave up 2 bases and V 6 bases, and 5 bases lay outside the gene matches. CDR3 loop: CASRATGATDTQYF. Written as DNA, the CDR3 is TGTGCCAGCAGAGCTACAGGGGCCACAGATACGCAGTATTTT.

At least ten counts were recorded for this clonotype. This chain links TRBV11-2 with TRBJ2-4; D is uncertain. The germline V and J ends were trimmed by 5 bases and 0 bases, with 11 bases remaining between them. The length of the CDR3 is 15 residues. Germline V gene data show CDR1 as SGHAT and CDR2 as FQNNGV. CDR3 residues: CASSHLHLAKNIQYF. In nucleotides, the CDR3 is TGTGCCAGCAGCCACCTACACCTAGCCAAAAACATTCAGTACTTC.

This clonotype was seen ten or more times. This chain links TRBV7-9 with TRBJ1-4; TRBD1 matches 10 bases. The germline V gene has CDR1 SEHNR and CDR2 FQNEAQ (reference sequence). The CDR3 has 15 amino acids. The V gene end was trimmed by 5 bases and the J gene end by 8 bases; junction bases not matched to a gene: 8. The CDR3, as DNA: TGTGCCAGCAGCCCTAGACAGGGGGCTGTAGAAAAACTGTTTTTT. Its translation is CASSPRQGAVEKLFF.

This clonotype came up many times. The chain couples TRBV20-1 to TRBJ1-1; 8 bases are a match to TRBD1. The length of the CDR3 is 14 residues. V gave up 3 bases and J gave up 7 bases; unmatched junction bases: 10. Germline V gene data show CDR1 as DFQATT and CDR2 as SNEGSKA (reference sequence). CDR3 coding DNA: TGCAGTGCTAGCTACCCCGGACAGGGAAGTGAAGCTTTCTTT. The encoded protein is CSASYPGQGSEAFF.

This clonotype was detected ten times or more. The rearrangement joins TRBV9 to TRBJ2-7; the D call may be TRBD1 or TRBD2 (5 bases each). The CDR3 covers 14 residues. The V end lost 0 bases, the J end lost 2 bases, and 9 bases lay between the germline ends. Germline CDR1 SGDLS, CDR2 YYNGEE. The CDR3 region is CASSVGGSPYEQYF. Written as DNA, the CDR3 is TGTGCCAGCAGCGTAGGGGGGTCTCCCTACGAGCAGTACTTC.

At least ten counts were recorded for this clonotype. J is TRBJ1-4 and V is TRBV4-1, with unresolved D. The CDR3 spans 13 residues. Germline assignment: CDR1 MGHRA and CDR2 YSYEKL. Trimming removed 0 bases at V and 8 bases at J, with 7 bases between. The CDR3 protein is CASSQDPSEKLFF. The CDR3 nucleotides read TGCGCCAGCAGCCAAGATCCGAGCGAAAAACTGTTTTTT.

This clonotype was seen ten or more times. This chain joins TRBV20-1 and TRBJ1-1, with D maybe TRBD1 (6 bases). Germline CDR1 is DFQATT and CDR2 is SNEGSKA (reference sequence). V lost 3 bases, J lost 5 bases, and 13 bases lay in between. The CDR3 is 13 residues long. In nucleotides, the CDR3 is TGCAGTGCTAGGAGCAGGGGCGGGACTGAAGCTTTCTTT. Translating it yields CSARSRGGTEAFF.